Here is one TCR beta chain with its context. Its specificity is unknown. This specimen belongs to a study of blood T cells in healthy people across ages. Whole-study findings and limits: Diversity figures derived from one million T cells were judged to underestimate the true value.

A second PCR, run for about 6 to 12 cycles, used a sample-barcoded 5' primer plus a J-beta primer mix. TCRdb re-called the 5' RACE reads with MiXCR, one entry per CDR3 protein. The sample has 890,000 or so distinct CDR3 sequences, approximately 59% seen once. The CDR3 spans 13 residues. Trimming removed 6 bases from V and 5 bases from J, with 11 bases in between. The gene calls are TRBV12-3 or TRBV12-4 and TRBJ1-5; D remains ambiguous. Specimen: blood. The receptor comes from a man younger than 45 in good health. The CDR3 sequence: CASSPSGHQPQHF. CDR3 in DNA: TGTGCCAGCAGCCCCAGTGGCCATCAGCCCCAGCATTTT.